The T cell receptor beta chain described here comes from a study of type 1 and type 2 diabetes patients. Study-level background: From PBMCs, CD4+ and CD8+ T cells were isolated by magnetic microbeads.

CDR1 and CDR2 from the germline V gene are GTSNPN and SVGIG (reference sequence). V lost 0 bases and J 7 bases, leaving 13 bases between the germline ends. The CDR3 is 14 amino acids. The study, taken as a whole, reports: Type 1 diabetes repertoires were significantly less diverse than type 2 diabetes ones.

As regards this clonotype: Its matching antigen is unknown.

PCR was run on genomic DNA. Amplification of the beta chain CDR3 used 30 forward and 13 reverse multiplex primers. TCRdb recomputed calls from the multiplex PCR reads with MiXCR, one row per CDR3 protein. The sample has 250,000 or so distinct CDR3 sequences, around 47% seen once. No donor had another autoimmune disease or recent infection within four weeks. Ten milliliters of peripheral blood were collected from each participant. Material: peripheral blood mononuclear cells (PBMCs). J is TRBJ1-5 and V is TRBV30; a weak D match, TRBD1 (5 bases). The origin of this receptor is a man between 18 and 29 years old with type 2 diabetes. The DNA for the CDR3 is TGTGCCTGGAGTGTACTAAGGGGAGACCAGCCCCAGCATTTT. Translating gives CAWSVLRGDQPQHF.